This TCR beta chain was recovered during a study of T cell responses to AZD1222 COVID-19 vaccine. Overall study results and limits: An increase in Spike-specific TCR breadth and depth was observed after two AZD1222 doses. CD4 TCRs linked to vaccination spanned spike, dominating at 160-218 and 743-854.

The protocol was immunoSEQ multiplex PCR, while the TCRdb copy is restricted to in-frame clones and leaves out a portion. The sample contains 150,000 or so clones, 85% to 95% of which appear only once. The CDR3 consists of 14 residues. The ends lost 4 bases at V and 4 bases at J; junction bases unmatched: 3. Germline CDR1 and CDR2: SGHRS and YFSETQ. Points on this clone: The antigen remains undetermined.

Sequencing was performed on peripheral blood, taken on day 0 of MenACWY control vaccination. The TCR sequence derives from an adult in good health. The V call is TRBV5-1, the J call TRBJ1-3; 9 bases agree with TRBD1. In nucleotides, the CDR3 is TGCGCCAGCAGCCCGGGGACAGGGGGAAACACCATATATTTT. It yields the protein CASSPGTGGNTIYF.